A selection of T cell receptor beta chains follows, all from one sample in a study of identical twins. From the 5' RACE reads, TCRdb called clonotypes with MiXCR, one entry per CDR3 protein. The sample yields 300,000 to 350,000 distinct CDR3 sequences, 9% to 15% seen once. The same specimen was also included in a second study, on yellow fever vaccine responses in identical twins.

Sequencing was performed on CD8+ T cells sorted from blood. These TCRs come from a woman between 18 and 29 years old in good health. The CDR3 runs from the conserved cysteine through the conserved F or W. Fields, in order: CDR3 protein, CDR3 DNA, CDR3 length, V gene, D gene, J gene, clone size. The D gene is left open where the match is weak. Clone size is stated in some rows and not others, as once, few, many or a class when expanded.

CDR3aa: CSATGLAGGLSNEQFF; CDR3nt: TGCAGTGCTACAGGACTAGCGGGAGGGTTATCCAATGAGCAGTTCTTC; len: 16; v_gene: TRBV20-1; d_gene: TRBD2; j_gene: TRBJ2-1; abundance: many
CDR3aa: CASSLWAGGVSSTDTQYF; CDR3nt: TGTGCCAGCAGTTTATGGGCGGGGGGAGTTTCCAGCACAGATACGCAGTATTTT; len: 18; v_gene: TRBV27; d_gene: TRBD2; j_gene: TRBJ2-3; abundance: few
CDR3aa: CASSLSGTDTQYF; CDR3nt: TGTGCCAGCAGTTTAAGTGGAACAGATACGCAGTATTTT; len: 13; v_gene: TRBV7-6; d_gene: -; j_gene: TRBJ2-3; abundance: many
CDR3aa: CASSQDLASGMGNEQFF; CDR3nt: TGTGCCAGCAGCCAAGATTTGGCTAGCGGGATGGGGAATGAGCAGTTCTTC; len: 17; v_gene: TRBV14; d_gene: TRBD2; j_gene: TRBJ2-1; abundance: -
CDR3aa: CAASGRTTTAQYF; CDR3nt: TGTGCCGCAAGCGGCCGGACCACCACAGCCCAGTACTTC; len: 13; v_gene: TRBV6-1; d_gene: -; j_gene: TRBJ2-5; abundance: -
CDR3aa: CSARGDNHLSYEQYF; CDR3nt: TGCAGTGCTAGGGGGGACAACCATCTCTCCTACGAGCAGTACTTC; len: 15; v_gene: TRBV20-1; d_gene: -; j_gene: TRBJ2-7; abundance: few
CDR3aa: CASSWGLGGYNEQFF; CDR3nt: TGTGCCAGCAGCTGGGGACTAGGAGGTTACAATGAGCAGTTCTTC; len: 15; v_gene: TRBV7-2; d_gene: TRBD2; j_gene: TRBJ2-1; abundance: few
CDR3aa: CASSATSGWADEQFF; CDR3nt: TGTGCCAGCAGCGCGACTAGCGGGTGGGCGGATGAGCAGTTCTTC; len: 15; v_gene: TRBV9; d_gene: TRBD2; j_gene: TRBJ2-1; abundance: many
CDR3aa: CSASVRDGMFYNEQFF; CDR3nt: TGCAGTGCTAGCGTCCGGGACGGCATGTTCTACAATGAGCAGTTCTTC; len: 16; v_gene: TRBV20-1; d_gene: -; j_gene: TRBJ2-1; abundance: few
CDR3aa: CASSPPDRGGYEQYF; CDR3nt: TGTGCCAGCTCACCCCCTGACAGGGGAGGGTACGAGCAGTACTTC; len: 15; v_gene: TRBV18; d_gene: -; j_gene: TRBJ2-7; abundance: -
CDR3aa: CASSWNLLDRRASYEQYF; CDR3nt: TGTGCCAGCAGTTGGAATCTATTGGACAGGAGAGCATCCTACGAGCAGTACTTC; len: 18; v_gene: TRBV28; d_gene: TRBD1; j_gene: TRBJ2-7; abundance: few
CDR3aa: CSAYGGDRVSQPQHF; CDR3nt: TGCAGTGCTTATGGTGGGGACAGGGTAAGTCAGCCCCAGCATTTT; len: 15; v_gene: TRBV20-1; d_gene: TRBD1; j_gene: TRBJ1-5; abundance: few
CDR3aa: CASSLGTSGGLSFKFF; CDR3nt: TGTGCCAGCAGCTTAGGGACTAGCGGGGGCCTTAGTTTTAAGTTCTTC; len: 16; v_gene: TRBV7-9; d_gene: TRBD2; j_gene: TRBJ2-1; abundance: few
CDR3aa: CASSQDGTGWIFYNEQFF; CDR3nt: TGTGCCAGCAGCCAAGACGGAACGGGGTGGATTTTCTACAATGAGCAGTTCTTC; len: 18; v_gene: TRBV14; d_gene: -; j_gene: TRBJ2-1; abundance: many
CDR3aa: CSVERLAEHSYEQYF; CDR3nt: TGCAGCGTCGAAAGACTAGCGGAACACTCCTACGAGCAGTACTTC; len: 15; v_gene: TRBV29-1; d_gene: TRBD2; j_gene: TRBJ2-7; abundance: many
CDR3aa: CASRDLNEQFF; CDR3nt: TGTGCCAGTCGGGACTTAAATGAGCAGTTCTTC; len: 11; v_gene: TRBV7-9; d_gene: -; j_gene: TRBJ2-1; abundance: many
CDR3aa: CASSYRGGEFF; CDR3nt: TGTGCCAGCAGTTACCGGGGCGGAGAGTTCTTC; len: 11; v_gene: TRBV6-6; d_gene: -; j_gene: TRBJ2-1; abundance: many
CDR3aa: CASSLTTGKSSYNEQFF; CDR3nt: TGTGCCAGCAGCTTAACTACAGGGAAGAGCTCCTACAATGAGCAGTTCTTC; len: 17; v_gene: TRBV7-8; d_gene: -; j_gene: TRBJ2-1; abundance: -
CDR3aa: CASSQGIQDNSPLHF; CDR3nt: TGCGCCAGCAGCCAGGGGATTCAGGATAATTCACCCCTCCACTTT; len: 15; v_gene: TRBV4-1; d_gene: -; j_gene: TRBJ1-6; abundance: many
CDR3aa: CASSPHTSGRELEQYF; CDR3nt: TGTGCCAGCAGCCCTCATACTAGCGGGAGGGAGCTCGAGCAGTACTTC; len: 16; v_gene: TRBV28; d_gene: TRBD2; j_gene: TRBJ2-7; abundance: few
CDR3aa: CASSGGLRGDTQYF; CDR3nt: TGTGCCAGCAGCGGGGGGCTCAGGGGGGATACGCAGTATTTT; len: 14; v_gene: TRBV5-5; d_gene: -; j_gene: TRBJ2-3; abundance: -
CDR3aa: CATSPDTSYNEQFF; CDR3nt: TGTGCCACCAGCCCTGACACCTCATACAATGAGCAGTTCTTC; len: 14; v_gene: TRBV15; d_gene: -; j_gene: TRBJ2-1; abundance: many
CDR3aa: CASSEGQLNTEAFF; CDR3nt: TGCGCCAGCAGTGAGGGGCAGCTGAACACTGAAGCTTTCTTT; len: 14; v_gene: TRBV10-2; d_gene: -; j_gene: TRBJ1-1; abundance: many
CDR3aa: CASSRRRDYIGTQYF; CDR3nt: TGTGCCAGCAGCCGCCGCCGGGACTACATAGGTACGCAGTATTTT; len: 15; v_gene: TRBV28; d_gene: TRBD2; j_gene: TRBJ2-3; abundance: -
CDR3aa: CASKYRTDSNQPQHF; CDR3nt: TGTGCCAGCAAATACCGGACGGATAGCAATCAGCCCCAGCATTTT; len: 15; v_gene: TRBV28; d_gene: -; j_gene: TRBJ1-5; abundance: -
CDR3aa: CASSDTGSNYGYTF; CDR3nt: TGTGCCAGCAGCGACACAGGGAGTAACTATGGCTACACCTTC; len: 14; v_gene: TRBV7-9; d_gene: -; j_gene: TRBJ1-2; abundance: few
CDR3aa: CASSLDPLAGVPPGEQFF; CDR3nt: TGCGCCAGCAGCTTAGACCCACTAGCGGGAGTTCCCCCTGGTGAGCAGTTCTTC; len: 18; v_gene: TRBV5-1; d_gene: TRBD2; j_gene: TRBJ2-1; abundance: many
CDR3aa: CASSTTQSSYEQYF; CDR3nt: TGTGCCAGTAGTACCACTCAGAGCTCCTACGAGCAGTACTTC; len: 14; v_gene: TRBV19; d_gene: -; j_gene: TRBJ2-7; abundance: -
CDR3aa: CSARETTGSLYNEQFF; CDR3nt: TGCAGTGCTAGAGAAACGACAGGGTCGTTGTACAATGAGCAGTTCTTC; len: 16; v_gene: TRBV20-1; d_gene: TRBD1; j_gene: TRBJ2-1; abundance: -
CDR3aa: CASTSSWDYAVYEQYF; CDR3nt: TGTGCCAGCACTTCCAGTTGGGACTACGCCGTCTACGAGCAGTACTTC; len: 16; v_gene: TRBV6-2/TRBV6-3; d_gene: TRBD2; j_gene: TRBJ2-7; abundance: -
CDR3aa: CSARDRDTTYEQYF; CDR3nt: TGCAGTGCTAGAGATCGTGACACAACCTACGAGCAGTACTTC; len: 14; v_gene: TRBV20-1; d_gene: -; j_gene: TRBJ2-7; abundance: few
CDR3aa: CASSGNDNNEQFF; CDR3nt: TGCGCCAGCAGCGGCAACGACAACAATGAGCAGTTCTTC; len: 13; v_gene: TRBV5-1; d_gene: -; j_gene: TRBJ2-1; abundance: -
CDR3aa: CASSPLRLSRGVRTDTQYF; CDR3nt: TGTGCCAGCAGCCCTCTCCGTCTCTCGCGGGGGGTTCGCACAGATACGCAGTATTTT; len: 19; v_gene: TRBV7-8; d_gene: TRBD2; j_gene: TRBJ2-3; abundance: few
CDR3aa: CASSDIKGTVNTGELFF; CDR3nt: TGTGCCAGCAGTGATATTAAAGGGACAGTAAACACCGGGGAGCTGTTTTTT; len: 17; v_gene: TRBV2; d_gene: TRBD1; j_gene: TRBJ2-2; abundance: -
CDR3aa: CASNGREMHTDTQYF; CDR3nt: TGTGCCAGCAACGGTAGGGAGATGCACACAGATACGCAGTATTTT; len: 15; v_gene: TRBV28; d_gene: -; j_gene: TRBJ2-3; abundance: -
CDR3aa: CASSPGDPRAYNEQFF; CDR3nt: TGTGCCAGTAGTCCAGGGGACCCAAGGGCCTACAATGAGCAGTTCTTC; len: 16; v_gene: TRBV19; d_gene: -; j_gene: TRBJ2-1; abundance: few
CDR3aa: CASSLWGQAFF; CDR3nt: TGTGCCAGCAGCTTATGGGGGCAAGCTTTCTTT; len: 11; v_gene: TRBV7-9; d_gene: -; j_gene: TRBJ1-1; abundance: few
CDR3aa: CSARDRAGGLLWPQHF; CDR3nt: TGCAGTGCTAGAGATCGAGCAGGTGGCCTGTTATGGCCCCAGCATTTT; len: 16; v_gene: TRBV20-1; d_gene: -; j_gene: TRBJ1-5; abundance: many
CDR3aa: CSGHHLETQYF; CDR3nt: TGCAGTGGCCATCATCTAGAGACCCAGTACTTC; len: 11; v_gene: TRBV20-1; d_gene: -; j_gene: TRBJ2-5; abundance: -
CDR3aa: CASSEQGGTEAFF; CDR3nt: TGTGCCAGCAGTGAACAGGGGGGTACTGAAGCTTTCTTT; len: 13; v_gene: TRBV28; d_gene: TRBD1; j_gene: TRBJ1-1; abundance: -
CDR3aa: CASSEMWEAFF; CDR3nt: TGTGCCAGCAGTGAGATGTGGGAAGCTTTCTTT; len: 11; v_gene: TRBV2; d_gene: -; j_gene: TRBJ1-1; abundance: many
CDR3aa: CSAGGMTSASYNEQFF; CDR3nt: TGCAGTGCTGGGGGGATGACTAGCGCCTCCTACAATGAGCAGTTCTTC; len: 16; v_gene: TRBV20-1; d_gene: TRBD2; j_gene: TRBJ2-1; abundance: few
CDR3aa: CASSQNDNSLMNTEAFF; CDR3nt: TGTGCCAGCAGTCAAAACGACAACAGCCTCATGAACACTGAAGCTTTCTTT; len: 17; v_gene: TRBV6-1; d_gene: -; j_gene: TRBJ1-1; abundance: few
CDR3aa: CASSSTSGGYEQFF; CDR3nt: TGTGCCAGCAGCTCGACTAGCGGGGGGTATGAGCAGTTCTTC; len: 14; v_gene: TRBV6-1; d_gene: TRBD2; j_gene: TRBJ2-1; abundance: many
CDR3aa: CASSLRSGNEQYF; CDR3nt: TGTGCCAGCAGCCTCCGATCGGGGAACGAGCAGTACTTC; len: 13; v_gene: TRBV11-2; d_gene: -; j_gene: TRBJ2-7; abundance: few
CDR3aa: CASSPTSPEQFF; CDR3nt: TGTGCCAGCAGCCCTACTAGCCCAGAGCAGTTCTTC; len: 12; v_gene: TRBV7-9; d_gene: -; j_gene: TRBJ2-1; abundance: many
CDR3aa: CASSPGSFKHTEAFF; CDR3nt: TGTGCCAGCAGTCCTGGGTCCTTCAAACACACTGAAGCTTTCTTT; len: 15; v_gene: TRBV12-3/TRBV12-4; d_gene: -; j_gene: TRBJ1-1; abundance: -
CDR3aa: CSARNSDITEAFF; CDR3nt: TGCAGTGCTAGAAACTCTGATATCACTGAAGCTTTCTTT; len: 13; v_gene: TRBV20-1; d_gene: -; j_gene: TRBJ1-1; abundance: many
CDR3aa: CASGLVRDRVPEAFF; CDR3nt: TGTGCTAGTGGTTTGGTACGGGACAGGGTCCCTGAAGCTTTCTTT; len: 15; v_gene: TRBV12-5; d_gene: TRBD1; j_gene: TRBJ1-1; abundance: -
CDR3aa: CAISDHIYNEQFF; CDR3nt: TGTGCCATCTCCGATCACATCTACAATGAGCAGTTCTTC; len: 13; v_gene: TRBV10-3; d_gene: -; j_gene: TRBJ2-1; abundance: -